This T cell receptor (beta chain) appears in the sequencing data of a study of memory CD4+ T cells and cytomegalovirus serostatus. As for the study in general: This sample comes from healthy Belgian adults, several CMV seropositive, about 23 seronegative.

General study points: Suggested: most of the CMV-linked TCR signature lies in CD4+ memory cells. About 40% of the roughly 160 known CMV-associated TCRbeta sequences appeared in CD4+ memory.

Concerning this clone: Its antigen is undetermined.

Sequencing used immunoSEQ multiplex PCR; TCRdb keeps in-frame clones, though not all of them. Here the sample spans around 84,000 clones, approximately 84% being singletons. V shed 6 bases, J shed 3 bases, and the junction held 7 bases outside the gene matches. Germline CDR1 LNHDA, CDR2 SQIVND (reference sequence). This CDR3 comprises 16 residues. Single viable CD3+CD4+CD8-CD45RO+ cells were sorted as the memory CD4+ T cells. The TCR originated in an adult in good health and CMV-seronegative. The specimen was memory CD4+ T cells from blood. The V call is TRBV19, the J call TRBJ2-4; 11 bases match TRBD1. DNA of the CDR3: TGTGCCAGTAGCCAGGACAGGGGGCACGACAAAAACATTCAGTACTTC. Its protein product is CASSQDRGHDKNIQYF.